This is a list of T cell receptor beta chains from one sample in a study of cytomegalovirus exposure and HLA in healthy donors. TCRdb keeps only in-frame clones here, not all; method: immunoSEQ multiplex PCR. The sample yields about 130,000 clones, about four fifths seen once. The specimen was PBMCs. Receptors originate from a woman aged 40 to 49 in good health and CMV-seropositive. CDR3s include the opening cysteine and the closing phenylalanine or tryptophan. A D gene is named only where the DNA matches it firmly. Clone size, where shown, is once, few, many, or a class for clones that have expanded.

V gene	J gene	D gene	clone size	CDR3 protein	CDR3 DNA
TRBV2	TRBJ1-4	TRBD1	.	CASDKDRDEKLFF	TGTGCCAGCGATAAAGACAGGGATGAAAAACTGTTTTTT
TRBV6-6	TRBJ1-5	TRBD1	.	CASTPGQGSTQPQHF	TGTGCCAGCACTCCGGGACAGGGATCGACTCAGCCCCAGCATTTT
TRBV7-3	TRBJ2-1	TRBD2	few	CASSLIAGAWNEQFF	TGTGCCAGCAGCTTAATAGCGGGAGCGTGGAATGAGCAGTTCTTC
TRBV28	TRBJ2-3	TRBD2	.	CASSPTGLEGDTQYF	TGTGCCAGCAGTCCCACGGGACTAGAGGGAGATACGCAGTATTTT
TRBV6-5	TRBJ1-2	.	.	CASSSMSGANYGYTF	TGTGCCAGCAGTTCGATGTCAGGGGCTAACTATGGCTACACCTTC
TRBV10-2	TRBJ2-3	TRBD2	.	CASSESRTSGRDFSTDTQYF	TGCGCCAGCAGTGAGTCCAGGACTAGCGGGAGGGATTTTAGCACAGATACGCAGTATTTT
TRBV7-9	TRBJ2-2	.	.	CASSFGQTANTGELFF	TGTGCCAGCAGCTTCGGTCAGACTGCGAACACCGGGGAGCTGTTTTTT
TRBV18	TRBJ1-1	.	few	CASSPPFMNTEAFF	TGTGCCAGCTCACCCCCTTTTATGAACACTGAAGCTTTCTTT
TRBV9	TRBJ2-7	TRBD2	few	CASSVEVGGPYEQYF	TGTGCCAGCAGCGTAGAGGTGGGAGGGCCCTACGAGCAGTACTTC
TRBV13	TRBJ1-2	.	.	CASSYTGRGDGYTF	TGTGCCAGCAGCTACACCGGGAGGGGAGATGGCTACACCTTC
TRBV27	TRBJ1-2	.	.	CASRPTRTVLNYGYTF	TGTGCCAGCAGACCTACCCGGACAGTCCTGAACTATGGCTACACCTTC
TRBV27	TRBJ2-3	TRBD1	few	CASSGTTGGTDTQYF	TGTGCCAGCAGTGGAACGACAGGGGGCACAGATACGCAGTATTTT
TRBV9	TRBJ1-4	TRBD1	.	CASSAYGNRGESEKLFF	TGTGCCAGCAGCGCCTACGGAAACAGGGGGGAGAGTGAAAAACTGTTTTTT
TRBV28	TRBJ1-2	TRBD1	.	CASRHTGGRVGYGYTF	TGTGCCAGCAGACACACAGGGGGCAGGGTGGGCTATGGCTACACCTTC
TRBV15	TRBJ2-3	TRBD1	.	CATSRATGLDTDTQYF	TGTGCCACCAGCAGGGCGACAGGGCTTGACACAGATACGCAGTATTTT
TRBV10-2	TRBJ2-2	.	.	CASRGEEGFTGELFF	TGCGCCAGCAGAGGCGAGGAGGGGTTCACCGGGGAGCTGTTTTTT
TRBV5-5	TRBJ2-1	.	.	CASSLAIGGNSYNEQFF	TGTGCCAGCAGCTTGGCCATAGGGGGAAACTCCTACAATGAGCAGTTCTTC
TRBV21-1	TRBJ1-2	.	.	CASSMGSEGKINSGGYTF	TGTGCCAGCAGCATGGGTAGCGAGGGAAAGATAAATTCGGGCGGCTACACCTTC
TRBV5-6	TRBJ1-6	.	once	CASSLGQAVYNSPLHF	TGTGCCAGCAGCTTGGGACAGGCCGTATATAATTCACCCCTCCACTTT
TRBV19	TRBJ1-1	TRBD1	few	CASSPPRTGAEAFF	TGTGCCAGTAGTCCTCCTCGGACAGGGGCTGAAGCTTTCTTT
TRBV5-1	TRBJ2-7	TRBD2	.	CASSGAGDPHFKQYF	TGCGCCAGCAGCGGAGCGGGGGACCCACATTTTAAGCAGTACTTC
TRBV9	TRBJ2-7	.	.	CASSVAGGDYYEQYF	TGTGCCAGCAGCGTAGCGGGGGGCGACTATTACGAGCAGTACTTC